The sequence of this T cell receptor (beta chain) was determined in a study of blood T cell repertoires in COVID-19. Background on the study: Sites across the United States, Italy and Spain contributed samples from acute and convalescent COVID-19.

Germline V gene lookup returns CDR1 GTSNPN and CDR2 SVGIG (reference sequence). The V gene lost 0 bases and the J gene lost 7 bases, with 19 bases spanning the gap. This CDR3 comprises 16 residues. Living in 24 US areas, the participants were between roughly 18 and 90 years of age. Membership in each cohort depended on participant-reported clinical history. Using immunoSEQ multiplex PCR, the repertoire was profiled, and TCRdb retains in-frame clones only, with some absent. The data contain a few hundred thousand clones, approximately 85% of them singletons. The sequenced sample consisted of PBMCs or T cells enriched from blood (not recorded which). The rearrangement uses TRBV30 and TRBJ1-5, with D maybe TRBD1 (5 bases). This receptor was obtained from a man aged 25 to 40 who had recovered from COVID-19. CDR3 protein: CAWSVQVGGGYQPQHF. The CDR3 DNA sequence: TGTGCCTGGAGTGTACAGGTTGGGGGGGGTTACCAGCCCCAGCATTTT.